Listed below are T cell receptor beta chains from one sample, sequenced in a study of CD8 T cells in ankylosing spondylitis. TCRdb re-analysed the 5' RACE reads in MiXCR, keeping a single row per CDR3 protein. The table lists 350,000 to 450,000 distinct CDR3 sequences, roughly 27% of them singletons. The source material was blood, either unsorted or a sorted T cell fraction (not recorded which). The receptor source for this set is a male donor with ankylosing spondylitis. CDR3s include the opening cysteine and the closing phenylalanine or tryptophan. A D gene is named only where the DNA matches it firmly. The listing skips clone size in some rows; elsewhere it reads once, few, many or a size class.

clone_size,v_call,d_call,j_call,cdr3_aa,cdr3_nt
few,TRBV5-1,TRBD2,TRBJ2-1,CASSAILAGGNEQFF,TGCGCCAGCAGCGCCATTCTAGCGGGAGGGAATGAGCAGTTCTTC
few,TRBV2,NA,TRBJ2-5,CASRRGGLETQYF,TGTGCCAGCAGGCGTGGGGGACTGGAGACCCAGTACTTC
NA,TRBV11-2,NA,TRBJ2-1,CASSLRVGVSYNEQFF,TGTGCCAGCAGCTTAAGGGTCGGCGTCTCCTACAATGAGCAGTTCTTC
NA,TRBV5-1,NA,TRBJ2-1,CASSLAREIGNEQFF,TGCGCCAGCAGCTTGGCCAGGGAGATTGGAAATGAGCAGTTCTTC
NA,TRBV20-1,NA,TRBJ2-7,CSALSQGSEQYF,TGCAGTGCTCTCTCCCAGGGTAGCGAGCAGTACTTC
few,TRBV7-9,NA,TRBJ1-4,CASSFREKLFF,TGTGCCAGCAGCTTTCGTGAAAAACTGTTTTTT
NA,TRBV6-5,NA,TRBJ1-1,CASSYSPGDTEAFF,TGTGCCAGCAGTTATTCCCCGGGGGACACTGAAGCTTTCTTT
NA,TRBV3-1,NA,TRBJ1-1,CASSPFGVNTEAFF,TGTGCCAGCAGCCCTTTTGGGGTGAACACTGAAGCTTTCTTT
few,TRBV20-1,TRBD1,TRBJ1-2,CSARTGVSNPNYGYTF,TGCAGTGCCCGGACAGGGGTCAGTAATCCTAACTATGGCTACACCTTC
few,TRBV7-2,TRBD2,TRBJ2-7,CASSLGGGTYEQYF,TGTGCCAGCAGCTTAGGGGGGGGAACCTACGAGCAGTACTTC
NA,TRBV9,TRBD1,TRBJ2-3,CASSVGGGPDTQYF,TGTGCCAGCAGCGTAGGAGGGGGCCCGGATACGCAGTATTTT
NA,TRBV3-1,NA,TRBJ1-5,CASSHLGSDQPQHF,TGTGCCAGCAGCCATTTGGGGTCCGATCAGCCCCAGCATTTT
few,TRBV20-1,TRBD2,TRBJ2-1,CSARDWGLAGVGNEQFF,TGCAGTGCTAGAGATTGGGGACTAGCGGGAGTAGGCAATGAGCAGTTCTTC
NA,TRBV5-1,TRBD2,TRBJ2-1,CASLETSGTTHEQFF,TGCGCCAGCCTAGAGACTAGCGGCACGACCCATGAGCAGTTCTTC
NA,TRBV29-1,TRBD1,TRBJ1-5,CSAFTGGDQPQHF,TGCAGCGCCTTTACAGGGGGAGACCAGCCCCAGCATTTT
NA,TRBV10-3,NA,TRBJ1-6,CAITPGWMNSPLHF,TGTGCCATCACTCCGGGGTGGATGAATTCACCCCTCCACTTT
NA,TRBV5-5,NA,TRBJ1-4,CASSLDWSVLNEKLFF,TGTGCCAGCAGCTTGGATTGGAGCGTACTTAATGAAAAACTGTTTTTT
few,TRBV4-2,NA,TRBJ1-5,CASSQDADQPQHF,TGTGCCAGCAGCCAAGACGCGGATCAGCCCCAGCATTTT
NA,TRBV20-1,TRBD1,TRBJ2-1,CSAFPGQGWVEQFF,TGCAGTGCTTTCCCGGGACAGGGTTGGGTTGAGCAGTTCTTC
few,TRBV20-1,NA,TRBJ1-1,CSAREDRNTEAFF,TGCAGTGCTAGAGAGGACAGGAACACTGAAGCTTTCTTT
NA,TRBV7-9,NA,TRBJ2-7,CASTNPRGAGISYEQYF,TGTGCCAGCACCAATCCACGGGGCGCGGGGATCTCCTACGAGCAGTACTTC
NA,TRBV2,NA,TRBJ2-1,CASSQSPGEQFF,TGTGCCAGCAGTCAAAGCCCGGGAGAGCAGTTCTTC
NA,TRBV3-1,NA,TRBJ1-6,CASSRRRTSYNSPLHF,TGTGCCAGCAGCCGAAGGAGGACAAGTTATAATTCACCCCTCCACTTT
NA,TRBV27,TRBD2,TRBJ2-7,CASSSIWTGTSGRAKRYEQYF,TGTGCCAGCAGTTCGATTTGGACGGGGACTAGCGGGAGGGCCAAGAGGTACGAGCAGTACTTC
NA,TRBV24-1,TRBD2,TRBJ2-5,CATSDPGREGETQYF,TGTGCCACCAGTGACCCGGGACGGGAGGGGGAGACCCAGTACTTC
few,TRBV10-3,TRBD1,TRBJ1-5,CAISESWGTGGVQPQHF,TGTGCCATCAGTGAGTCATGGGGGACAGGGGGCGTTCAGCCCCAGCATTTT
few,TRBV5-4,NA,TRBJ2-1,CASSLGATRYNEQFF,TGTGCCAGCAGCTTGGGAGCGACGCGGTACAATGAGCAGTTCTTC
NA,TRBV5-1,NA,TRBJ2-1,CASSYDAPGPYNEQFF,TGCGCCAGCAGCTATGACGCGCCGGGACCATACAATGAGCAGTTCTTC
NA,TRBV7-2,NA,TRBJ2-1,CASSLVPDYNEQFF,TGTGCCAGCAGCTTAGTTCCTGATTACAATGAGCAGTTCTTC
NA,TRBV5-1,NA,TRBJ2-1,CASSGQTVLGNEQFF,TGCGCCAGCAGCGGGCAGACAGTTCTGGGCAATGAGCAGTTCTTC
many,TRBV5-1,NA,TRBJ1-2,CASSLGQGDYGYTF,TGCGCCAGCAGCTTGGGGCAGGGCGACTATGGCTACACCTTC
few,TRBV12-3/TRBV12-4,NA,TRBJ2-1,CASSPFGGSSYNEQFF,TGTGCCAGCAGTCCCTTTGGGGGGAGCTCCTACAATGAGCAGTTCTTC
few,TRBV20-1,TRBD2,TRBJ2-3,CSARASGSSTDTQYF,TGCAGTGCTAGAGCTAGCGGGAGTAGCACAGATACGCAGTATTTT
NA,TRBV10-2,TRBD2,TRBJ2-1,CASQGTSGGPSSYNEQFF,TGCGCCAGCCAAGGGACTAGCGGAGGACCCAGCTCCTACAATGAGCAGTTCTTC
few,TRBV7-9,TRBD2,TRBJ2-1,CASSLAGEGNEQFF,TGTGCCAGCAGCCTAGCGGGAGAGGGGAATGAGCAGTTCTTC
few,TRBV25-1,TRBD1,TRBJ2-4,CASSATGLENIQYF,TGTGCCAGCAGTGCGACAGGGCTAGAAAACATTCAGTACTTC
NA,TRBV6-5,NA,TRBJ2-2,CASSYIMGGTGELFF,TGTGCCAGCAGCTACATAATGGGGGGCACCGGGGAGCTGTTTTTT
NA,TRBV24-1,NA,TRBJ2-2,CATSDLRQKNTGELFF,TGTGCCACCAGTGATTTGAGGCAGAAGAACACCGGGGAGCTGTTTTTT
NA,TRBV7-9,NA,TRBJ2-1,CASSLAGRHNEQFF,TGTGCCAGCAGCTTAGCCGGGAGACACAATGAGCAGTTCTTC
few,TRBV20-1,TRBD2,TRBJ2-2,CSARALLAGTNTGELFF,TGCAGTGCTAGAGCCTTGCTAGCGGGGACGAACACCGGGGAGCTGTTTTTT
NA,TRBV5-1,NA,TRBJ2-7,CASSDPGSSSSYEQYF,TGCGCCAGCAGCGACCCCGGGAGTTCGAGCTCCTACGAGCAGTACTTC
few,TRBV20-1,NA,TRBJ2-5,CSRSPRGKETQYF,TGCAGTAGATCTCCACGGGGAAAAGAGACCCAGTACTTC
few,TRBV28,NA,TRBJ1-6,CASTGGPSSSYNSPLHF,TGTGCCAGCACTGGTGGGCCGTCGAGCTCCTATAATTCACCCCTCCACTTT
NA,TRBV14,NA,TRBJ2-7,CASSPRWGFREQYF,TGTGCCAGCAGCCCCCGGTGGGGGTTCCGCGAGCAGTACTTC
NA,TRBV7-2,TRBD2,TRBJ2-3,CASSFPSGSADTQYF,TGTGCCAGCAGCTTTCCTAGCGGGAGTGCAGATACGCAGTATTTT
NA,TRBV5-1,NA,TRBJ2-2,CASSLYRPGAGELFF,TGCGCCAGCAGCTTGTATCGCCCTGGCGCCGGGGAGCTGTTTTTT
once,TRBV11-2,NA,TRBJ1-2,CASSLGRSGGYGYTF,TGTGCCAGCAGCTTAGGTCGTTCCGGTGGCTATGGCTACACCTTC
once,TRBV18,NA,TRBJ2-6,CASSPGTGRSGANVLTF,TGTGCCAGCTCACCGGGTACTGGGCGCTCTGGGGCCAACGTCCTGACTTTC
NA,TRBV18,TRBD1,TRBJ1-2,CASSLSTGDGYTF,TGTGCCAGCTCCCTTTCGACAGGGGATGGCTACACCTTC
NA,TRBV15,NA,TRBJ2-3,CATSRPATDTQYF,TGTGCCACCAGCCGCCCCGCCACAGATACGCAGTATTTT
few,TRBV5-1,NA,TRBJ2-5,CASSLGRGYQETQYF,TGCGCCAGCAGCTTGGGACGAGGCTACCAAGAGACCCAGTACTTC
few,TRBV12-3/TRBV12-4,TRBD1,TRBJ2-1,CASKNVGTGSFNEQFF,TGTGCCAGCAAGAACGTGGGGACAGGGAGCTTCAATGAGCAGTTCTTC
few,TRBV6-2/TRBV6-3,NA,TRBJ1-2,CASRVPGRANYGYTF,TGTGCCAGCAGGGTTCCCGGGAGAGCTAACTATGGCTACACCTTC
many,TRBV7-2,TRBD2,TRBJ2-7,CASSSVAGSSYEQYF,TGTGCCAGCAGCAGCGTAGCGGGGAGCTCCTACGAGCAGTACTTC
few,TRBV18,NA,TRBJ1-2,CASSPETGYGYTF,TGTGCCAGCTCACCAGAGACAGGTTATGGCTACACCTTC
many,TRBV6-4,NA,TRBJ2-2,CASSARPFHGELFF,TGTGCCAGCAGTGCCCGCCCGTTTCACGGGGAGCTGTTTTTT
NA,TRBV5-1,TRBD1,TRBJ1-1,CASSLAGDRATEAFF,TGCGCCAGCAGCTTGGCGGGGGACAGGGCGACTGAAGCTTTCTTT
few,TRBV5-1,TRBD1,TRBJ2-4,CASSLSGRGRSVEDF,TGCGCCAGCAGCTTGTCGGGCAGGGGGCGATCGGTGGAGGACTTC
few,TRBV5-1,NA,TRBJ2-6,CASSSLSGRASGANVLTF,TGCGCCAGCAGCTCGTTATCGGGTAGGGCTTCTGGGGCCAACGTCCTGACTTTC
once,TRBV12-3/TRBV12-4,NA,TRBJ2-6,CASSFDLSSGANVLTF,TGTGCCAGCAGTTTTGATTTGAGCTCTGGGGCCAACGTCCTGACTTTC